The 21 T cell receptor beta chains presented below share a single source sample, sequenced in a study of T cells after posttransplantation cyclophosphamide (dated by TCRdb to about 2016). The sample's treatment or condition label, in plain terms: high-dose cyclophosphamide on days +3 and +4 as single-agent GVHD prophylaxis. Busulfan and fludarabine conditioning, a related or unrelated marrow graft, and cyclophosphamide on days +3 and +4 were given to PTCy patients. Receptors were amplified or captured by the immunoSEQ multiplex PCR assay. TCRdb took this table from immuneACCESS and kept in-frame rearrangements with V and J called. Such tables lack part of the clones; where checked against another copy, unresolved V genes explain under half of the gap, and the rest is unexplained. This sample gives 8,500 to 13,000 clones in total; around 80% of them show up just once. The biggest ten clones account for 5.4% of the sample.

Specimen: PBMCs, collected after allogeneic stem cell transplant with posttransplant cyclophosphamide. The source is a female patient in her fifties or sixties who received an allogeneic stem cell transplant from a related donor, was CMV-positive, and had no GVHD. After a transplant, some of the T cells may come from the graft donor.

The V and J genes are TRBV5-1 and TRBJ1-1; D remains unclear. The CDR3 is 15 residues long. CDR1 is SGHRS and CDR2 is YFSETQ in the germline V gene. V lost 0 bases to trimming and J lost 0 bases, with 9 bases between them. The CDR3 nucleotides are TGCGCCAGCAGCTTGGTTGCAGGTATGAACACTGAAGCTTTCTTT. This encodes CASSLVAGMNTEAFF.

The rearrangement links TRBV28 to TRBJ2-3; 8 nucleotides align to TRBD1. This CDR3 has 14 amino acids. V dropped 4 bases and J dropped 2; count of bases not matched to a gene: 2. In germline, CDR1 is MDHEN, CDR2 SYDVKM. The CDR3 nucleotides are TGTGCCAGCAGTTGGGACAGGACCACAGATACGCAGTATTTT. Translation: CASSWDRTTDTQYF.

The rearrangement uses TRBV5-1 and TRBJ2-1, with 7 bases identical to TRBD2. Unmatched junction bases numbered 5, after V lost 5 bases and J lost 0 bases. The germline V gene has CDR1 SGHRS and CDR2 YFSETQ. There are 15 residues in the CDR3. The CDR3 here is CASRRGEGSYNEQFF. CDR3 nucleotide sequence: TGCGCCAGCAGACGCGGGGAGGGCTCCTACAATGAGCAGTTCTTC.

This clone has a handful of counts. The V gene is TRBV2, the J gene TRBJ2-7, with a weak D call TRBD1 (5 bases). CDR1 SNHLY and CDR2 FYNNEI come from the germline V gene. The ends were cut back, 4 bases at V and 0 bases at J, with 10 bases in the middle. The CDR3 loop spans 14 amino acids. CDR3 coding DNA: TGTGCCAGCAGTGCAGGGCGGTCCTCCTACGAGCAGTACTTC. As protein: CASSAGRSSYEQYF.

The V gene is TRBV5-1, the J gene TRBJ1-2; 9 positions agree with TRBD1. The V and J ends lost 4 bases and 4 bases, in that order; junction bases with no gene match: 11. CDR3 length: 16 residues. CDR1 is SGHRS, CDR2 YFSETQ, per germline. The CDR3 nucleotides read TGCGCCAGCAGCCCTGGGACAGGGAGGATCGGCTATGGCTACACCTTC. This sequence encodes CASSPGTGRIGYGYTF. Combining the CDR3 with reference TRBV5-1 and TRBJ1-2 gives the whole variable domain KAGVTQTPRYLIKTRGQQVTLSCSPISGHRSVSWYQQTPGQGLQFLFEYFSETQRNKGNFPGRFSGRQFSNSRSEMNVSTLELGDSALYLCASSPGTGRIGYGYTFGSGTRLTVV.

This rearrangement joins TRBV6-6 to TRBJ2-5, with unresolved D. The end of the DNA is better explained by TRBJ2-7, so the J call may be wrong. The CDR3 extends over 12 amino acids. The V gene's germline CDR1 is MNHNY and CDR2 SVGAGI (reference sequence). CDR3 protein: CASSYSIYEQYF. The CDR3 nucleotides read TGTGCCAGCAGTTACTCGATCTACGAGCAGTACTTC.

About this clone: The junction departs from germline at one end; a sequencing error may be responsible. CDR3 DNA sequence: TGTGCTAGCAGCCGCGGGGGGCTAAATGAGCAGTTCTTC. Its protein is CASSRGGLNEQFF. The V call is TRBV7-7, the J call TRBJ2-1, with 8 bases matching TRBD2. This CDR3 spans 13 amino acids. Germline CDR1 SSHAT, CDR2 FNYEAQ (reference sequence). Combining the CDR3 with reference TRBV7-7 and TRBJ2-1 gives the whole variable domain GAGVSQSPRYKVTKRGQDVTLRCDPISSHATLYWYQQALGQGPEFLTYFNYEAQPDKSGLPSDRFSAERPEGSISTLTIQRTEQRDSAMYRCASSRGGLNEQFFGPGTRLTVL.

This rearrangement joins TRBV28 to TRBJ1-4, with D unclear. The length of the CDR3 is 15 residues. V was shortened by 2 bases and J by 5 bases, with 12 bases between the two germline ends. The germline V gene has CDR1 MDHEN and CDR2 SYDVKM. The CDR3 DNA follows: TGTGCCAGCAGTTTACCGAGAGGTTTGAATGAAAAACTGTTTTTT. Amino acid sequence: CASSLPRGLNEKLFF.

The chain combines TRBV19 with TRBJ1-5; 7 positions match TRBD1. Germline V gene sequence: CDR1 LNHDA, CDR2 SQIVND (reference sequence). CDR3 length equals 15 residues. V lost 2 bases, J lost 5 bases, and 6 bases stayed unmatched. The CDR3 DNA reads as TGTGCCAGTAGTATATACAGGGGATGGGATCAGCCCCAGCATTTT. Protein: CASSIYRGWDQPQHF.

V usage is TRBV9 and J usage is TRBJ2-3, with 10 bases fitting TRBD1. CDR1 SGDLS and CDR2 YYNGEE come from the germline V gene. V gave up 0 bases and J gave up 6 bases; unmatched junction bases: 7. The CDR3 runs 16 residues. The CDR3 sequence is CASSVVGGQGGDTQYF. DNA for the CDR3: TGTGCCAGCAGCGTAGTAGGAGGACAGGGGGGCGATACGCAGTATTTT.

This chain connects TRBV5-1 to TRBJ1-2; 8 positions match TRBD1. The CDR3 is made up of 16 amino acids. V shed 0 bases, J shed 7 bases, and the junction held 11 bases outside the gene matches. Germline V gene data show CDR1 as SGHRS and CDR2 as YFSETQ. The CDR3 DNA sequence: TGCGCCAGCAGCTTGGCCGGGGCAGGGGGCGCGGTTGGCTACACCTTC. Translated: CASSLAGAGGAVGYTF.

The chain links TRBV29-1 to TRBJ2-3; tentative D call: TRBD1 (5 bases). Deletions cut 2 bases from V and 6 bases from J, with 15 bases between. CDR3 size: 14 residues. Germline-derived CDR1 and CDR2 are SQVTM and ANQGSEA. The CDR3 sequence: CSVELTALRDTQYF. The CDR3 DNA reads TGCAGCGTTGAATTGACAGCCCTCAGGGATACGCAGTATTTT.

V and J are TRBV28 and TRBJ1-2, with D possibly being TRBD1 (6 bases). The CDR3 contains 16 residues. V was trimmed by 6 bases and J by 4 bases, leaving 21 bases between them. Germline V gene data show CDR1 as MDHEN and CDR2 as SYDVKM. CDR3 loop: CASSGTPRRVPYGYTF. CDR3 DNA: TGTGCCAGCAGCGGGACACCCCGAAGGGTCCCCTATGGCTACACCTTC.

The V gene is TRBV2, the J gene TRBJ1-2; D perhaps matches TRBD1 (6 bases). The CDR3 loop spans 14 amino acids. CDR1 and CDR2 (germline): SNHLY, FYNNEI. V was pared by 7 bases and J by 7 bases, with 19 bases between. CDR3 DNA sequence: TGTGCCAGCACCCAAACGGTGGGGGCGCGTGGCTACACCTTC. Translated: CASTQTVGARGYTF.

The V and J genes are TRBV21-1 and TRBJ2-7; the D segment call TRBD2 is taken from the table without a DNA check. TRBV21-1 is designated a pseudogene. CDR3 length equals 15 residues. CDR3 DNA: TGTGCCAGCAGCAAAGTTGACGGCGGATCATACGAGCAGTACTTC. Translating gives CASSKVDGGSYEQYF.

The chain combines TRBV25-1 with TRBJ2-7, with D maybe TRBD1 (6 bases). Germline V gene sequence: CDR1 MGHDK, CDR2 SYGVNS. The CDR3 has 13 amino acids. V was pared by 3 bases and J by 2 bases, with 8 bases between. CDR3 amino acids: CASSDYRAYEQYF. The CDR3 bases are TGTGCCAGCAGTGATTACAGGGCCTACGAGCAGTACTTC.

The J gene is TRBJ1-1, the V gene TRBV10-3; 9 bases line up with TRBD1. The germline V gene has CDR1 ENHRY and CDR2 SYGVKD. The CDR3 extends over 13 amino acids. Unmatched junction bases numbered 1, after V lost 2 bases and J lost 6 bases. The CDR3 region is CAISERDRAEAFF. In DNA, the CDR3 is TGTGCCATCAGTGAGCGGGACAGGGCTGAAGCTTTCTTT.

This clone has only one observation. The chain has TRBV28 and TRBJ1-2, with 7 nucleotides matching TRBD1. Germline CDR1 reads MDHEN; CDR2 reads SYDVKM. The CDR3 extends over 15 amino acids. V shed 6 bases, J shed 0 bases, and the junction held 7 bases outside the gene matches. The CDR3 bases are TGTGCCAGCAGGCTGACAGGGTGGGCTAACTATGGCTACACCTTC. Translating gives CASRLTGWANYGYTF.

This clone was picked up a small number of times. CDR3 amino acids: CASSRTGTGADTQYF. The CDR3 nucleotides are TGTGCCAGCAGTCGAACCGGGACAGGGGCAGATACGCAGTATTTT. The J gene is TRBJ2-3, the V gene TRBV6-1; 10 bases align to TRBD1. Germline values: CDR1 MNHNS, CDR2 SASEGT. V lost 5 bases and J lost 4; bases outside the gene matches: 6. The CDR3 has 15 residues.

V usage is TRBV6-5 and J usage is TRBJ1-2; tentatively, D is TRBD1 (5 bases). The CDR3 totals 13 residues. V was pared by 5 bases and J by 2 bases, with 9 bases between. From germline, CDR1 is MNHEY and CDR2 SVGAGI. CDR3 coding DNA: TGTGCCAGCAGTGACCGGGGGAACTATGGCTACACCTTC. Protein sequence: CASSDRGNYGYTF.

This clone was seen only a few times. The chain has TRBV4-1 and TRBJ2-1, with D possibly matching TRBD2 (5 bases). This CDR3 has 17 amino acids. The germline V gene encodes CDR1 MGHRA and CDR2 YSYEKL. Trimming left V 0 bases short and J 9 bases short, with 21 bases between. CDR3 nucleotides: TGCGCCAGCAGCCAAGAAGATGGGCGGGCCCTACGTCTTGAGCAGTTCTTC. Its protein product is CASSQEDGRALRLEQFF.